One sample yielded the 23 T cell receptor beta chains listed below, sequenced in a study of shared clonotypes between healthy human individuals. Profiled with immunoSEQ multiplex PCR; TCRdb holds only in-frame clones, not every one. The data contain some 490,000 clones, 65% to 85% of them seen just once; the ten biggest clones take up about 13%. The sample consisted of PBMCs. These receptors came from a woman aged 40-49 years in good health. Some clones in this sample may be carry-over from other donors' samples.

Note on this clone: A much larger clone lies a single base off, so this may be a read error. The chain is built from TRBV4-1 and TRBJ2-5, with 9 bases that match TRBD2. CDR1 is MGHRA, CDR2 YSYEKL, per germline. This CDR3 has 18 residues. The trim removed 4 bases at V and 4 bases at J, leaving 16 bases unmatched. CDR3 residues: CASSRGGCSGGRGETQYF. CDR3 in DNA: TGCGCCAGCAGCCGGGGCGGGTGTTCCGGCGGGAGGGGAGAGACCCAGTACTTC.

The table lists this clone with a few counts. This likely stems from a read error, as it lies one base from a far larger clone. This chain joins TRBV4-1 and TRBJ1-1; D not certain. The germline gives CDR1 MGHRA, CDR2 YSYEKL. The CDR3 totals 15 residues. V lost 3 bases, J lost 3 bases, and 14 bases lay in between. CDR3 loop: CASSQGSGWYTEAFF. The CDR3 DNA reads TGCGCCAGCAGCCAGGGCTCGGGTTGGTACACTGAAGCTTTCTTT.

The CDR3, as DNA: TGTGCCAGCAGTCGTGACACTATCATTAACACAGATACGCAGTATTTT. Residues: CASSRDTIINTDTQYF. This rearrangement joins TRBV5-4 to TRBJ2-3; D is unresolved. The CDR3 spans 16 residues. V dropped 5 bases and J dropped 2 bases, with 18 bases sitting between them. Per the germline V gene, CDR1 is SGHNT and CDR2 is YYREEE (reference sequence).

V and J are TRBV7-9 and TRBJ2-7; D is ambiguous. The CDR3 runs 12 residues. V was pared by 3 bases and J by 2 bases, with 5 bases between. Germline loops: CDR1 SEHNR, CDR2 FQNEAQ (reference sequence). The CDR3 is CASSFATYEQYF. CDR3 bases: TGTGCCAGCAGCTTCGCCACCTACGAGCAGTACTTC. The variable domain in full, with the rest retrieved from reference TRBV7-9 and TRBJ2-7, is DTGVSQNPRHKITKRGQNVTFRCDPISEHNRLYWYRQTLGQGPEFLTYFQNEAQLEKSRLLSDRFSAERPKGSFSTLEIQRTEQGDSAMYLCASSFATYEQYFGPGTRLTVT.

The V gene is TRBV7-9, the J gene TRBJ2-7, with D maybe TRBD1 (6 bases). The CDR3 spans 15 residues. The germline V gene encodes CDR1 SEHNR and CDR2 FQNEAQ (reference sequence). V gave up 3 bases and J gave up 5 bases, with 17 bases separating them. The CDR3 region has the DNA TGTGCCAGCAGCTTCCTACAGGGAACATCGGACGAGCAGTACTTC. It is translated as CASSFLQGTSDEQYF.

This clone came up a few times. The CDR3 reads CASSLIQGASSGANVLTF. DNA for the CDR3: TGTGCCAGCAGTTTAATCCAGGGGGCGTCCTCTGGGGCCAACGTCCTGACTTTC. The gene calls are TRBV28 and TRBJ2-6, with TRBD1 matching 8 bases. This CDR3 spans 18 amino acids. Per the germline V gene, CDR1 is MDHEN and CDR2 is SYDVKM. The ends lost 2 bases at V and 0 bases at J; junction bases unmatched: 6.

The V call is TRBV7-2, the J call TRBJ2-1, with D maybe TRBD2 (5 bases). The CDR3 sequence is 16 residues long. Germline V gene sequence: CDR1 SGHTA, CDR2 FQGNSA. V lost 5 bases, J lost 5 bases, and 19 bases lay in between. The CDR3: CASSPSIGLLNNEQFF. The DNA of the CDR3 is TGTGCCAGCAGCCCTTCGATAGGACTGCTGAACAATGAGCAGTTCTTC.

The chain uses TRBV18 and TRBJ1-2; possibly TRBD1 for D (6 bases). Trimming shortened V by 3 bases and J by 5 bases, and 19 bases separated the two germline ends. CDR1 KGHSH and CDR2 LQKENI come from the germline V gene. The CDR3 extends over 16 amino acids. Here the CDR3 DNA reads TGTGCCAGCTCACCTTCGCAGGACAGCCGGACTTATGGCTACACCTTC. The encoded protein is CASSPSQDSRTYGYTF.

Of note for this clone: With only one base between it and a far larger clone, this is likely a read error. The CDR3 reads CASSLEGEAFF. CDR3 DNA: TGTGCCAGCAGCTTAGAGGGTGAAGCTTTCTTT. J is TRBJ1-1 and V is TRBV7-9; D gene unclear. The CDR3 has 11 residues. Trimming left V 1 base short and J 7 bases short, with 4 bases between. The germline CDR1 and CDR2 sequences are SEHNR and FQNEAQ (reference sequence). The entire variable domain, with the rest obtained from reference TRBV7-9 and TRBJ1-1, is as follows: DTGVSQNPRHKITKRGQNVTFRCDPISEHNRLYWYRQTLGQGPEFLTYFQNEAQLEKSRLLSDRFSAERPKGSFSTLEIQRTEQGDSAMYLCASSLEGEAFFGQGTRLTVV.

With regard to this clone: It differs at one base from a far larger clone, so likely a read error. The same CDR3 also results from other DNA sequences found in this sample. The chain has TRBV6-6 and TRBJ2-2; 8 positions agree with TRBD1. Germline assignment: CDR1 MNHNY and CDR2 SVGAGI (reference sequence). The CDR3 loop spans 14 amino acids. CDR3 loop: CASSLRQGTGELFF. Here the CDR3 DNA reads TGCGCCAGCAGTCTAAGACAGGGGACCGGGGAGCTGTTTTTT.

V and J are TRBV9 and TRBJ1-2; unclear D gene. The germline V and J ends were trimmed by 0 bases and 4 bases, with 16 bases remaining between them. This CDR3 is built from 16 residues. Germline assignment: CDR1 SGDLS and CDR2 YYNGEE. The CDR3 spells CASSVVPRPGGYGYTF. Written as DNA, the CDR3 is TGTGCCAGCAGCGTAGTTCCGCGCCCTGGTGGCTATGGCTACACCTTC.

V and J are TRBV7-6 and TRBJ2-2, with D perhaps TRBD1 (5 bases). The germline gives CDR1 SGHVS, CDR2 FNYEAQ. The ends were cut back, 1 base at V and 7 bases at J, with 10 bases in the middle. This CDR3 is 14 amino acids long. CDR3 nucleotide sequence: TGTGCCAGCAGCTTAGAAGGGGTTTACGGGGAGCTGTTTTTT. Its translation is CASSLEGVYGELFF.

Details on this clone: This likely traces to a read error, being one base from a far larger clone. Other DNA variants within this sample encode the same CDR3. This chain joins TRBV11-2 and TRBJ2-7; D uncertain. The germline V gene encodes CDR1 SGHAT and CDR2 FQNNGV. The CDR3 loop spans 11 amino acids. In DNA form, the CDR3 reads TGCGCCAGCAGATCCAGCTACGAGCAGTACTTC. This encodes CASRSSYEQYF.

Comments on this clone: A read error likely explains this, since a far larger clone differs by one base. The chain recombines TRBV11-1 with TRBJ2-5; TRBD1 matches at 7 bases. The V segment lost 4 bases and the J segment 1 base; nucleotides outside the gene matches: 9. Germline V gene lookup returns CDR1 SGHAT and CDR2 FQDESV (reference sequence). The CDR3 has 16 residues. The CDR3 sequence: CASSSRQGRCQETQYF. Written as DNA, the CDR3 is TGTGCCAGCAGCTCCCGACAGGGAAGGTGCCAAGAGACCCAGTACTTC.

This clone was recorded at least ten times. Other DNA variants within this sample encode the same CDR3. V and J are TRBV7-3 and TRBJ1-2; 12 bases map to TRBD1. CDR1 SGHTA and CDR2 FQGTGA come from the germline V gene. V dropped 5 bases and J dropped 7; count of bases not matched to a gene: 11. The CDR3 runs 16 residues. In DNA form, the CDR3 reads TGTGCCAGCAGCCCCGGTTGGGGACAGGGGGCCGGTGGCTACACCTTC. Translated: CASSPGWGQGAGGYTF.

On this clone: Other DNA sequences of this sample code for an identical CDR3. V gene TRBV4-2 combines with J gene TRBJ1-1; maybe TRBD1 (6 bases). Germline V gene sequence: CDR1 LGHNA, CDR2 YNFKEQ. This CDR3 is 15 amino acids long. V was trimmed by 0 bases and J by 0 bases, leaving 8 bases between them. The CDR3 loop is CASSQDGTLNTEAFF. The CDR3, as DNA: TGTGCCAGCAGCCAAGATGGGACATTGAACACTGAAGCTTTCTTT.

This clone came up once. This likely came from a read error, as a far larger clone is one base away. This CDR3 reads CASSESVEQYEQYF. The CDR3 DNA is TGTGCCAGCAGTGAATCAGTGGAGCAATACGAGCAGTACTTC. The J gene is TRBJ2-7, the V gene TRBV2; D gene ambiguous. Germline CDR1 is SNHLY and CDR2 is FYNNEI. Deletions cut 2 bases from V and 4 bases from J, with 12 bases between. The CDR3 contains 14 residues. Supplemented by reference TRBV2 and TRBJ2-7, the full variable domain reads EPEVTQTPSHQVTQMGQEVILRCVPISNHLYFYWYRQILGQKVEFLVSFYNNEISEKSEIFDDQFSVERPDGSNFTLKIRSTKLEDSAMYFCASSESVEQYEQYFGPGTRLTVT.

This rearrangement joins TRBV28 to TRBJ1-2, with a weak D call TRBD1 (5 bases). Germline V gene lookup returns CDR1 MDHEN and CDR2 SYDVKM. V was pared by 8 bases and J by 8 bases, with 24 bases between. The CDR3 consists of 15 residues. In DNA, the CDR3 is TGTGCCAGCCGTCTTTATTCTCAGGGCCGTCTCGGCTACACCTTC. Translation: CASRLYSQGRLGYTF.

This CDR3 reads CASSVEGPGETQYF. The CDR3 DNA is TGTGCCAGCAGCGTCGAGGGACCGGGAGAGACCCAGTACTTC. The genes are TRBV9 and TRBJ2-5; D could derive from TRBD1 or TRBD2 (5 bases each). Trimming shortened V by 2 bases and J by 4 bases, and 12 bases separated the two germline ends. The CDR3 contains 14 residues. From germline, CDR1 is SGDLS and CDR2 YYNGEE.

This chain links TRBV6-1 with TRBJ2-6; 9 bases agree with TRBD1. The CDR3 is made up of 15 amino acids. Trimming at V came to 8 bases and at J to 8 bases, leaving 10 bases not matched to a gene. Germline loops: CDR1 MNHNS, CDR2 SASEGT. The CDR3 is CASHRRDRASNVLTF. As DNA, the CDR3 is TGTGCCAGCCACAGGAGGGACAGGGCCTCCAACGTCCTGACTTTC.

The chain combines TRBV5-5 with TRBJ2-2, with no clear D. Germline CDR1 and CDR2: SGHKS and YYEKEE (reference sequence). V was trimmed by 2 bases and J by 0 bases, leaving 8 bases between them. The CDR3 runs 15 residues. The CDR3: CASSLVTPNTGELFF. DNA of the CDR3: TGTGCCAGCAGCTTAGTTACGCCGAACACCGGGGAGCTGTTTTTT.

The V and J genes are TRBV5-1 and TRBJ2-5, with 12 bases aligning to TRBD2. The DNA matches TRBJ2-7 better at its end, which makes the J call doubtful. Germline assignment: CDR1 SGHRS and CDR2 YFSETQ. There are 17 residues in the CDR3. CDR3 loop: CASSLTSGGFSSYEQYF. The CDR3 DNA is TGCGCCAGCAGCTTGACTAGCGGGGGGTTCAGCTCCTACGAGCAGTACTTC.

The chain has TRBV2 and TRBJ1-2; D gene ambiguous. In germline, CDR1 is SNHLY, CDR2 FYNNEI. V was pared by 3 bases and J by 2 bases, with 7 bases between. The CDR3 length is 13 residues. CDR3: CASSDEGNYGYTF. The CDR3 DNA reads as TGTGCCAGCAGTGACGAGGGCAACTATGGCTACACCTTC. Full variable domain (remainder filled in from reference TRBV2 and TRBJ1-2): EPEVTQTPSHQVTQMGQEVILRCVPISNHLYFYWYRQILGQKVEFLVSFYNNEISEKSEIFDDQFSVERPDGSNFTLKIRSTKLEDSAMYFCASSDEGNYGYTFGSGTRLTVV.